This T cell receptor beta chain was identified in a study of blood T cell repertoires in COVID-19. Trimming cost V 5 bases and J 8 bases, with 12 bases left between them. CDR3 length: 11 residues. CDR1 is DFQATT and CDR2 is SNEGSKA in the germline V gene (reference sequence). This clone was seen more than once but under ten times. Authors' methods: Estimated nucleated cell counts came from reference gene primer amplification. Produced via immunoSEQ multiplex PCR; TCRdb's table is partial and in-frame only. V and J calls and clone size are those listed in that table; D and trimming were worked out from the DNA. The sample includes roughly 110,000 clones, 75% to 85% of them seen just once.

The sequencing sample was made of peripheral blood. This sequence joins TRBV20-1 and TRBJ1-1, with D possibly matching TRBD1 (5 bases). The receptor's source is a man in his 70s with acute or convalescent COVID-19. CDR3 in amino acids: CSASRGSEAFF. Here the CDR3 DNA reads TGCAGTGCTTCGCGGGGGTCGGAAGCTTTCTTT.